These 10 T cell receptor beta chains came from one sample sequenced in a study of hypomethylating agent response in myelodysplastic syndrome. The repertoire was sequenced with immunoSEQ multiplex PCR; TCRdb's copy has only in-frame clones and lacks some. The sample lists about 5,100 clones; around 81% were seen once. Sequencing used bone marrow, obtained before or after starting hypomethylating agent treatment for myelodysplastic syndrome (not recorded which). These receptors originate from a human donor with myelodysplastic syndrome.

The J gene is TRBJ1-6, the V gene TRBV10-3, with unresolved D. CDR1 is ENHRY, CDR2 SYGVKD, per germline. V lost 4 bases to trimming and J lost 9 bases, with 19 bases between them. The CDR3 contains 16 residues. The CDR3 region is CAISGADRAAGSPLHF. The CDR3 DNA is TGTGCCATCAGTGGGGCGGACCGGGCCGCGGGTTCACCCCTCCACTTT.

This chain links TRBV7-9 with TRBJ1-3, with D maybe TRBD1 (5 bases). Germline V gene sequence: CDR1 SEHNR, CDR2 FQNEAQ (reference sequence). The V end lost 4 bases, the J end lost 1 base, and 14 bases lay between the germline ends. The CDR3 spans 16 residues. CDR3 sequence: CASSWLGGLSGNTIYF. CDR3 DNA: TGTGCCAGCAGCTGGTTGGGGGGACTTTCTGGAAACACCATATATTTT.

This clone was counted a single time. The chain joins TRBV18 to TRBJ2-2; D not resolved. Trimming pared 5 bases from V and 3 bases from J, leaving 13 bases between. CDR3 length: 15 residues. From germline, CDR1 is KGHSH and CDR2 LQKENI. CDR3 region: CASSREPPYTGELFF. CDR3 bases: TGTGCCAGCTCAAGGGAACCCCCTTACACCGGGGAGCTGTTTTTT. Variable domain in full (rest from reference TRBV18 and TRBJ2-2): NAGVMQNPRHLVRRRGQEARLRCSPMKGHSHVYWYRQLPEEGLKFMVYLQKENIIDESGMPKERFSAEFPKEGPSILRIQQVVRGDSAAYFCASSREPPYTGELFFGEGSRLTVL.

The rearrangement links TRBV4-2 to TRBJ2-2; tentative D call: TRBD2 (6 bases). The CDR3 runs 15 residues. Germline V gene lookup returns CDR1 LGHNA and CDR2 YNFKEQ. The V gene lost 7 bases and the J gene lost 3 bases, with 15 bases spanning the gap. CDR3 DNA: TGTGCCAGCAATCGGGACTTAGGATACACCGGGGAGCTGTTTTTT. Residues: CASNRDLGYTGELFF.

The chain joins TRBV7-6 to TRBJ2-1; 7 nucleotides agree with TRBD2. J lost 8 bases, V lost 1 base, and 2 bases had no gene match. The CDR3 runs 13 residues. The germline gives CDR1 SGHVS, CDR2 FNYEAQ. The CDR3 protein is CASSLGGGYEQFF. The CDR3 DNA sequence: TGTGCCAGCAGCTTAGGGGGGGGTTATGAGCAGTTCTTC. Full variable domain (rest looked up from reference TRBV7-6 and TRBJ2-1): GAGVSQSPRYKVTKRGQDVALRCDPISGHVSLYWYRQALGQGPEFLTYFNYEAQQDKSGLPNDRFSAERPEGSISTLTIQRTEQRDSAMYRCASSLGGGYEQFFGPGTRLTVL.

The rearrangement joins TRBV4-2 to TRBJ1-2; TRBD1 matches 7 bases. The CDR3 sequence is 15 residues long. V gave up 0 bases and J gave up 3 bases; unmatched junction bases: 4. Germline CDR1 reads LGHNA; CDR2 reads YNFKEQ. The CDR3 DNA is TGTGCCAGCAGCCAAGAGACAGGGTGGGACTATGGCTACACCTTC. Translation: CASSQETGWDYGYTF.

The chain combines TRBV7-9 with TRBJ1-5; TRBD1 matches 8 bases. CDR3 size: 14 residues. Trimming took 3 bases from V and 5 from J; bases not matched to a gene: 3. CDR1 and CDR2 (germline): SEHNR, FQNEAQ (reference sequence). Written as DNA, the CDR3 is TGTGCCAGCAGCTTTTTGACAGGGGATCAGCCCCAGCATTTT. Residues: CASSFLTGDQPQHF.

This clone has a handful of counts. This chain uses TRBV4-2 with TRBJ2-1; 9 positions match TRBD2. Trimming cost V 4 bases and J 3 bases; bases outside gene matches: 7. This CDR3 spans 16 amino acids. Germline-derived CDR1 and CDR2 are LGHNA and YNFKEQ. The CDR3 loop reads CASSPWVAGDYNEQFF. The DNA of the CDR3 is TGTGCCAGCAGCCCTTGGGTAGCGGGAGACTACAATGAGCAGTTCTTC.

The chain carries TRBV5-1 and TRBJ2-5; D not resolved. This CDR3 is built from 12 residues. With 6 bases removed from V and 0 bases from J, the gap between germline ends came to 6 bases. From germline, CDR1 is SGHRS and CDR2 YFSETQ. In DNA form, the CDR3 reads TGCGCCAGCACCACAGACCAAGAGACCCAGTACTTC. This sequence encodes CASTTDQETQYF.

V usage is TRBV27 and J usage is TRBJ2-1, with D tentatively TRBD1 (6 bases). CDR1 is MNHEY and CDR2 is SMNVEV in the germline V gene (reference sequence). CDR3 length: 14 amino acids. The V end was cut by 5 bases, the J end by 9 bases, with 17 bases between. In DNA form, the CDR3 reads TGTGCCAGCAGTCCTCATCGACAGGCGTCTGAGCAGTTCTTC. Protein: CASSPHRQASEQFF.